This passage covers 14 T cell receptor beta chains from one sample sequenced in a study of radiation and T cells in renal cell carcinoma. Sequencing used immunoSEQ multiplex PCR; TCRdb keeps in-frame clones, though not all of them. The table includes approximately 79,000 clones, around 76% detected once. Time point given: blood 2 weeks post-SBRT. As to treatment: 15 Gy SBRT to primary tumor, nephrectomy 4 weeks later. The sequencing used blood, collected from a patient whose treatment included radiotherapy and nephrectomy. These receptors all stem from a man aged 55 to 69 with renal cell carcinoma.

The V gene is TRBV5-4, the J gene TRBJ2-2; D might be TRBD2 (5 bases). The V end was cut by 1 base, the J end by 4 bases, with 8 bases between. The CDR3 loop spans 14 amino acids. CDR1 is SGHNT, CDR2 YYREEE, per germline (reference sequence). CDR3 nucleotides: TGTGCCAGCAGCTTGTTTCGGGGCACCGGGGAGCTGTTTTTT. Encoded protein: CASSLFRGTGELFF.

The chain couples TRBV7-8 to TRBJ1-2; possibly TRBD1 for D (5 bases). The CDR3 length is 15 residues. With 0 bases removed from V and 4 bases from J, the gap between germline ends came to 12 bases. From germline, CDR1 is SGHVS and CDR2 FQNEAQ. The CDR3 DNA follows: TGTGCCAGCAGCTTAGCGCCCGCAGGGCCCTATGGCTACACCTTC. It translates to CASSLAPAGPYGYTF.

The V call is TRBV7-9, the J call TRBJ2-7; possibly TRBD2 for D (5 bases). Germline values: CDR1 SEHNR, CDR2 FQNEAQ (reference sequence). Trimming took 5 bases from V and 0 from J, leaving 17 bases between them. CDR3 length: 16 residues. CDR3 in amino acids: CASSAFERAGSYEQYF. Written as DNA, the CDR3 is TGTGCCAGCAGCGCTTTTGAGAGGGCGGGCTCCTACGAGCAGTACTTC.

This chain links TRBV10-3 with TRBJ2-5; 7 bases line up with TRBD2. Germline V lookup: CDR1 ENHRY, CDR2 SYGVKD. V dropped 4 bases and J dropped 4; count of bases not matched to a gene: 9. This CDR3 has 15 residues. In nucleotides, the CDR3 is TGTGCCATCAGTGCCGCGGGAGCAGGAGGAGAGACCCAGTACTTC. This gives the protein CAISAAGAGGETQYF.

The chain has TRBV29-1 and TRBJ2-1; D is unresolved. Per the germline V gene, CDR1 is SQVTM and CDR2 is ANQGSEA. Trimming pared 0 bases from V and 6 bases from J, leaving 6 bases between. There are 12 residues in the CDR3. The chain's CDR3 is CSVEEISNEQFF. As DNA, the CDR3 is TGCAGCGTTGAAGAAATTAGCAATGAGCAGTTCTTC.

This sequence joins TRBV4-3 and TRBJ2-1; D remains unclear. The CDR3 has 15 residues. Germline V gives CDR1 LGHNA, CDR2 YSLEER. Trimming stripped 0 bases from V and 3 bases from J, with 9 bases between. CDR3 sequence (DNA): TGCGCCAGCAGCCAAGAAACCCCTGGCTACAATGAGCAGTTCTTC. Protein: CASSQETPGYNEQFF.

Here the CDR3 DNA reads TGTGCCAGCAGCTTGGCCTACGGACAGGGGTTTGAGCAGTACTTC. Its protein is CASSLAYGQGFEQYF. The gene calls are TRBV7-3 and TRBJ2-7, with 9 bases lining up with TRBD1. Germline CDR1 and CDR2: SGHTA and FQGTGA. The CDR3 has 15 amino acids. Trimming at V came to 3 bases and at J to 7 bases, leaving 10 bases not matched to a gene.

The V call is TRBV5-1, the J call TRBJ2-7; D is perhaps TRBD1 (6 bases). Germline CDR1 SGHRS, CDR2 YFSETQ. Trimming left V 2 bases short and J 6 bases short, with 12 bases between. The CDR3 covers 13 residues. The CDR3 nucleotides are TGCGCCAGCAGCTTAGCCGGACAGATCGAGCAGTACTTC. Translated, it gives CASSLAGQIEQYF.

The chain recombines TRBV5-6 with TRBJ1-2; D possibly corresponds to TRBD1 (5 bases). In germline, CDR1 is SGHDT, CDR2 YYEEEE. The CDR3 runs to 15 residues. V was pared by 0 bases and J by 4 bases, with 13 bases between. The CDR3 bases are TGTGCCAGCAGCTTGGGTCCAGGGACTGGCTATGGCTACACCTTC. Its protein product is CASSLGPGTGYGYTF. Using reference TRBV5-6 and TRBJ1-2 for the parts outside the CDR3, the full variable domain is DAGVTQSPTHLIKTRGQQVTLRCSPKSGHDTVSWYQQALGQGPQFIFQYYEEEERQRGNFPDRFSGHQFPNYSSELNVNALLLGDSALYLCASSLGPGTGYGYTFGSGTRLTVV.

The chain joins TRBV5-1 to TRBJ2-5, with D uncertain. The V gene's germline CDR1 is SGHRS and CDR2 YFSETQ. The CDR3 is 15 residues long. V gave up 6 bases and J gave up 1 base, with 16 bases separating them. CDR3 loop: CASTPMAAFQETQYF. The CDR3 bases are TGCGCCAGCACTCCTATGGCGGCCTTCCAAGAGACCCAGTACTTC.

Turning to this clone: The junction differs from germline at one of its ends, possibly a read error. CDR3 sequence reads: CASSNSGEPFF. In DNA, the CDR3 is TGTGCCAGCAGTAATAGCGGGGAGCCGTTCTTC. V gene TRBV2 combines with J gene TRBJ2-1, with 8 bases aligning to TRBD2. Germline assignment: CDR1 SNHLY and CDR2 FYNNEI. The CDR3 length is 11 residues.

The CDR3 bases are TGTGCCAGCTTGGGTAGGGCTAGCGGCTCCTACGAGCAGTACTTC. Protein sequence: CASLGRASGSYEQYF. The chain is built from TRBV25-1 and TRBJ2-7; TRBD2 aligns across 7 bases. Trimming cost V 8 bases and J 0 bases; bases outside gene matches: 10. CDR1 is MGHDK, CDR2 SYGVNS, per germline. The CDR3 is 15 residues long.

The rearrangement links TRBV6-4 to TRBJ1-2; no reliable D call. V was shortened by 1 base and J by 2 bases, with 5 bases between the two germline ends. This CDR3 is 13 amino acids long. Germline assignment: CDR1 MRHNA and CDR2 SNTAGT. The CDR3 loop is CASSDYPNYGYTF. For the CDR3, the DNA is TGTGCCAGCAGTGACTACCCAAACTATGGCTACACCTTC.

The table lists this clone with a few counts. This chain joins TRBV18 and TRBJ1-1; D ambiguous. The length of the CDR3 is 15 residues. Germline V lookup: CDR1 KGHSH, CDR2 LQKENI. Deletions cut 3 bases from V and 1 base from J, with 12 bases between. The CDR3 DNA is TGTGCCAGCTCACCGCAGTGGAGCGGGAACACTGAAGCTTTCTTT. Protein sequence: CASSPQWSGNTEAFF.